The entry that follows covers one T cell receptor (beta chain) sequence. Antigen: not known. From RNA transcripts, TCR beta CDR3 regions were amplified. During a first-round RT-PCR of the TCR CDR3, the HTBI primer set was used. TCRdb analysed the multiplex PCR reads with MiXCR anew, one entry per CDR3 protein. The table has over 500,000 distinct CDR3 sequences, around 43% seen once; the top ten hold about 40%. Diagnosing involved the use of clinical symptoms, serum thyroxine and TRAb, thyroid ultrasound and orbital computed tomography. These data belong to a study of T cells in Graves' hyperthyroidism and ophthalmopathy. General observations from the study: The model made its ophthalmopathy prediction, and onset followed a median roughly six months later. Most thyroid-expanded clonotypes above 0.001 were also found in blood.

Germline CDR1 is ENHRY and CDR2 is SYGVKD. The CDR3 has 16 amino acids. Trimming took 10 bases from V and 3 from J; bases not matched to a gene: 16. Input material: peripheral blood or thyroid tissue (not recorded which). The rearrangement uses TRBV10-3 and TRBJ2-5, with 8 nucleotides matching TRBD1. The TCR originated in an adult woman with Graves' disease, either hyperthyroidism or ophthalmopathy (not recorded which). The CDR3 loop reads CASEIAGQGFEETQYF. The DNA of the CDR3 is TGTGCCAGCGAGATCGCCGGACAGGGTTTCGAAGAGACCCAGTACTTC.